What follows are 22 T cell receptor beta chains derived from one specimen sequenced in a study of response to subunit inactivated influenza vaccine (dated by TCRdb to the late 2010s). The library was obtained by RT-PCR. Data came from an Illumina HiSeq 2500. In-frame beta chains were kept once TCRdb had trimmed the public reads at Q25 with fastp and called clones with MiXCR. Identical CDR3 protein sequences are pooled into one entry, listed with their most common genes and DNA. Present in this sample are 860,000 or so distinct CDR3 sequences, around 21% of which were seen just once. More than 8.5% of the sample rests with the top ten. This sample comprised PBMCs from blood, obtained about 5 days after vaccination. The receptors shown here come from a man aged 50-59 years who received an inactivated influenza vaccine. Donor details come from another sample of the same person, matched by shared clones.

This clonotype has at least ten counts. The chain combines TRBV12-3 or TRBV12-4 with TRBJ2-3, with a possible D match to TRBD2 (5 bases). Trimming took off 1 base at V and 3 bases at J, with 8 bases between the two ends. The CDR3 is 14 residues long. As DNA, the CDR3 is TGTGCCAGCAGTTTAGAGAGGGATACAGATACGCAGTATTTT. This translates into CASSLERDTDTQYF.

The sample holds a few counts of this clonotype. The V call is TRBV4-2, the J call TRBJ2-5, with TRBD2 matching 11 bases. The CDR3 spans 16 residues. V shed 6 bases and J 0 bases; nucleotides not matched to a gene: 6. Germline V CDR1 and CDR2: LGHNA, YNFKEQ. The CDR3 reads CASRPLAGGYQETQYF. CDR3 DNA sequence: TGTGCCAGCAGACCCTTAGCGGGGGGGTACCAAGAGACCCAGTACTTC.

This clonotype is a singleton in its sample. The rearrangement joins TRBV24-1 to TRBJ2-3, with TRBD1 identical over 11 bases. Unmatched junction bases numbered 7, after V lost 4 bases and J lost 5 bases. CDR1 and CDR2 (germline): KGHDR, SFDVKD. This CDR3 spans 16 amino acids. The CDR3 DNA is TGTGCCACCAGTGACATGGACAGGGGGCTAGGAGATACGCAGTATTTT. Translating it yields CATSDMDRGLGDTQYF.

Only a few counts were recorded for this clonotype. The gene calls are TRBV18 and TRBJ2-1; D is unclear. This CDR3 has 12 amino acids. Germline-derived CDR1 and CDR2 are KGHSH and LQKENI. V shed 2 bases and J shed 9 bases, with 8 bases lying between them. This CDR3 reads CASSPERGEQFF. CDR3 DNA: TGTGCCAGCTCACCAGAGAGAGGTGAGCAGTTCTTC.

The rearrangement joins TRBV12-3 or TRBV12-4 to TRBJ2-5, with TRBD1 matching over 10 bases. Trimming at V came to 7 bases and at J to 3 bases, leaving 5 bases not matched to a gene. This CDR3 region has 14 residues. CDR3 bases: TGTGCCAGCACCGGGACAGGGGAGGAAGAGACCCAGTACTTC. It codes for CASTGTGEEETQYF.

This chain connects TRBV4-1 to TRBJ1-2, with D possibly being TRBD1 (6 bases). V lost 3 bases, J lost 3 bases, and 14 bases lay in between. Germline V gives CDR1 MGHRA, CDR2 YSYEKL. The CDR3 runs 15 residues. CDR3 nucleotides: TGCGCCAGCAGCCATAGGGACATGGGGGACTATGGCTACACCTTC. Its translation: CASSHRDMGDYGYTF.

This rearrangement joins TRBV15 to TRBJ1-1; no definite D call. Per the germline V gene, CDR1 is LNHNV and CDR2 is YYDKDF (reference sequence). V lost 5 bases to trimming and J lost 2 bases, with 3 bases between them. There are 11 residues in the CDR3. CDR3 sequence (DNA): TGTGCCACCAGCTCAAACACTGAAGCTTTCTTT. Residues: CATSSNTEAFF.

This clonotype has only a few counts. J is TRBJ1-2 and V is TRBV7-3, with D hard to call. The V end lost 5 bases, the J end lost 1 base, and 14 bases lay between the germline ends. The CDR3 is 15 amino acids. Germline V lookup: CDR1 SGHTA, CDR2 FQGTGA. The CDR3 here is CASSPRAGINYGYTF. Here the CDR3 DNA reads TGTGCCAGCAGCCCTAGAGCAGGCATTAACTATGGCTACACCTTC. Together with reference TRBV7-3 and TRBJ1-2, the CDR3 gives the full variable domain: GAGVSQTPSNKVTEKGKYVELRCDPISGHTALYWYRQSLGQGPEFLIYFQGTGAADDSGLPNDRFFAVRPEGSVSTLKIQRTERGDSAVYLCASSPRAGINYGYTFGSGTRLTVV.

This chain uses TRBV5-1 with TRBJ1-1, with D unclear. CDR1 and CDR2 from the germline V gene are SGHRS and YFSETQ. The CDR3 loop spans 14 amino acids. The V end was cut by 5 bases, the J end by 1 base, with 12 bases between. CDR3 nucleotide sequence: TGCGCCAGCAGTACCCACGGAAAGAACACTGAAGCTTTCTTT. This codes for CASSTHGKNTEAFF. The variable domain in full, with the rest retrieved from reference TRBV5-1 and TRBJ1-1, is KAGVTQTPRYLIKTRGQQVTLSCSPISGHRSVSWYQQTPGQGLQFLFEYFSETQRNKGNFPGRFSGRQFSNSRSEMNVSTLELGDSALYLCASSTHGKNTEAFFGQGTRLTVV.

This clonotype has more than one count but fewer than ten. The chain employs TRBV4-1 and TRBJ1-5; D might be TRBD1 (5 bases). The CDR3 runs 17 residues. Trimming took off 0 bases at V and 8 bases at J, with 20 bases between the two ends. Germline V lookup: CDR1 MGHRA, CDR2 YSYEKL. The CDR3, as DNA: TGCGCCAGCAGCCAAGAAGGGCCGGGACTCGTACAGGAGCCCCAGCATTTT. Protein product: CASSQEGPGLVQEPQHF.

This clonotype was picked up a small number of times. The genes are TRBV7-2 and TRBJ2-1; 14 positions agree with TRBD2. CDR1 SGHTA and CDR2 FQGNSA come from the germline V gene. V shed 3 bases, J shed 9 bases, and the junction held 4 bases outside the gene matches. This CDR3 spans 15 amino acids. The CDR3 nucleotides read TGTGCCAGCAGCTTGACTAGCGGGAGGGCCCTTGAGCAGTTCTTC. Residues: CASSLTSGRALEQFF.

V usage is TRBV9 and J usage is TRBJ2-1, with a weak D call TRBD2 (6 bases). Trimming stripped 2 bases from V and 0 bases from J, with 12 bases between. This CDR3 spans 16 amino acids. Looked up from germline, CDR1 is SGDLS and CDR2 is YYNGEE. CDR3: CASSVSGRSSYNEQFF. As DNA, the CDR3 is TGTGCCAGCAGCGTGTCGGGGAGGAGCTCCTACAATGAGCAGTTCTTC.

This clonotype was found a few times. V and J are TRBV20-1 and TRBJ2-1; 13 bases agree with TRBD2. The CDR3 sequence is 16 residues long. V was clipped by 5 bases and J by 2 bases; unmatched bases: 6. Germline V lookup: CDR1 DFQATT, CDR2 SNEGSKA (reference sequence). DNA for the CDR3: TGCAGTGCTCCAGTCGGGACTAGCGGGACCTACAATGAGCAGTTCTTC. Its translation is CSAPVGTSGTYNEQFF.

There are a few counts of this clonotype. This chain uses TRBV5-1 with TRBJ2-5, with 7 positions matching TRBD1. CDR3 length equals 14 residues. Losses at the gene ends were 2 bases for V and 3 bases for J; bases not matched to a gene: 4. CDR1 and CDR2 (germline): SGHRS, YFSETQ. CDR3 sequence: CASSLGGSEETQYF. In DNA form, the CDR3 reads TGCGCCAGCAGCTTAGGGGGCTCGGAAGAGACCCAGTACTTC.

The chain joins TRBV5-4 to TRBJ2-2; D gene ambiguous. Looked up from germline, CDR1 is SGHNT and CDR2 is YYREEE (reference sequence). The CDR3 length is 15 residues. V gave up 4 bases and J gave up 3 bases, with 13 bases separating them. In DNA, the CDR3 is TGTGCCAGCAGCAAACAAGGACGGGACACCGGGGAGCTGTTTTTT. This sequence encodes CASSKQGRDTGELFF.

This chain joins TRBV12-3 or TRBV12-4 and TRBJ1-5; maybe TRBD1 (5 bases). V gave up 2 bases and J gave up 2 bases, with 10 bases separating them. The CDR3 contains 15 residues. In DNA, the CDR3 is TGTGCCAGCAGTTTACAATCGGGGCGCAATCAGCCCCAGCATTTT. Protein sequence: CASSLQSGRNQPQHF.

This chain joins TRBV12-3 or TRBV12-4 and TRBJ2-1; maybe TRBD2 (5 bases). Trimming cost V 3 bases and J 8 bases, with 14 bases left between them. The CDR3 loop spans 14 amino acids. The CDR3 here is CASSFRHSEDEQFF. In DNA, the CDR3 is TGTGCCAGCAGTTTCCGACATAGCGAGGATGAGCAGTTCTTC.

This chain links TRBV12-3 or TRBV12-4 with TRBJ2-7; D remains unclear. CDR3 length: 12 amino acids. The V end lost 6 bases, the J end lost 8 bases, and 14 bases lay between the germline ends. The CDR3 loop reads CASSPDGRQQYF. CDR3 sequence (DNA): TGTGCCAGCAGCCCCGACGGCCGCCAGCAGTACTTC.

The J gene is TRBJ2-3, the V gene TRBV7-2, with D hard to call. Germline CDR1 is SGHTA and CDR2 is FQGNSA. The CDR3 totals 15 residues. Trimming cost V 0 bases and J 4 bases, with 11 bases left between them. CDR3 coding DNA: TGTGCCAGCAGCTTAGCGTTCCCGGGTGCAGATACGCAGTATTTT. Translation gives CASSLAFPGADTQYF. Together with reference TRBV7-2 and TRBJ2-3, the CDR3 gives the full variable domain: GAGVSQSPSNKVTEKGKDVELRCDPISGHTALYWYRQSLGQGLEFLIYFQGNSAPDKSGLPSDRFSAERTGGSVSTLTIQRTQQEDSAVYLCASSLAFPGADTQYFGPGTRLTVL.

The table lists this clonotype with many counts. This sequence joins TRBV20-1 and TRBJ2-7, with 11 bases fitting TRBD1. The CDR3 extends over 12 amino acids. Germline loops: CDR1 DFQATT, CDR2 SNEGSKA (reference sequence). After removal of 5 bases from V and 6 bases from J, the junction contained 3 bases not matched to a gene. The CDR3 loop reads CSASGTGGEQYF. The CDR3 coding sequence is TGCAGTGCTTCCGGGACAGGGGGCGAGCAGTACTTC.

The V gene is TRBV13, the J gene TRBJ2-5; 13 bases line up with TRBD2. The ends lost 5 bases at V and 3 bases at J; junction bases unmatched: 6. CDR3 length: 16 residues. Germline V gene lookup returns CDR1 PRHDT and CDR2 FYEKMQ (reference sequence). The CDR3 sequence is CASSLGTSGVKETQYF. The CDR3 DNA sequence: TGTGCCAGCAGCCTCGGGACTAGCGGGGTCAAAGAGACCCAGTACTTC.

This clonotype occurred a few times. This chain links TRBV12-3 or TRBV12-4 with TRBJ2-1; either TRBD1 or TRBD2 may supply D (5 bases each). CDR3 size: 15 residues. V was clipped by 7 bases and J by 1 base, with 14 bases between them. The DNA of the CDR3 is TGTGCCAGCATTCGGGACCAACTTTCCTACAATGAGCAGTTCTTC. This gives the protein CASIRDQLSYNEQFF.